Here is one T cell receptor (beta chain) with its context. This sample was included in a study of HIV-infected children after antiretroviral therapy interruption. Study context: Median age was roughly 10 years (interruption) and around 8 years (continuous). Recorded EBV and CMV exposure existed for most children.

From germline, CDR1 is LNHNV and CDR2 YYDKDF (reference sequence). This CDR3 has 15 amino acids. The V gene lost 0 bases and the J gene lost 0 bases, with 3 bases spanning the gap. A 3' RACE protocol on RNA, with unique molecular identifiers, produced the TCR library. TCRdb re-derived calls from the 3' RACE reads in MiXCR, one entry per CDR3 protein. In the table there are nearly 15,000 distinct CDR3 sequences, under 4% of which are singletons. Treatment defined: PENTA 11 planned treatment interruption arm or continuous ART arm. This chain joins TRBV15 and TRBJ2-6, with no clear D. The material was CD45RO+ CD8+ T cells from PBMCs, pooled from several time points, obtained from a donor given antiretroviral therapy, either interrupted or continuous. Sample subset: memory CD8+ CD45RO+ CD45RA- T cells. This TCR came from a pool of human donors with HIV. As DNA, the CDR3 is TGTGCCACCAGCAGAGACAACTCTGGGGCCAACGTCCTGACTTTC. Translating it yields CATSRDNSGANVLTF.